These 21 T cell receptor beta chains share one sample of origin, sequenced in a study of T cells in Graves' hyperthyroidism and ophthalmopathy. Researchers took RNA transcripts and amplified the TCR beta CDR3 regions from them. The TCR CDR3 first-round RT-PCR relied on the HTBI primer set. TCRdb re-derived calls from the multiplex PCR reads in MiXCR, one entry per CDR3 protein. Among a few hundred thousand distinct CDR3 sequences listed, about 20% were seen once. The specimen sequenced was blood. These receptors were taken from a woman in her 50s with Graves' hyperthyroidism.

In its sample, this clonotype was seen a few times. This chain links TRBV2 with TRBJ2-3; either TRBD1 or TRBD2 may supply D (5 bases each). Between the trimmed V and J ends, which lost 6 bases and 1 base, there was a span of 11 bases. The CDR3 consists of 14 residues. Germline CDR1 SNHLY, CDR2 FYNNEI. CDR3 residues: CASRPTAGTDTQYF. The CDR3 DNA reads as TGTGCCAGCAGACCGACAGCGGGCACAGATACGCAGTATTTT. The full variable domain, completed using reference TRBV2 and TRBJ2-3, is EPEVTQTPSHQVTQMGQEVILRCVPISNHLYFYWYRQILGQKVEFLVSFYNNEISEKSEIFDDQFSVERPDGSNFTLKIRSTKLEDSAMYFCASRPTAGTDTQYFGPGTRLTVL.

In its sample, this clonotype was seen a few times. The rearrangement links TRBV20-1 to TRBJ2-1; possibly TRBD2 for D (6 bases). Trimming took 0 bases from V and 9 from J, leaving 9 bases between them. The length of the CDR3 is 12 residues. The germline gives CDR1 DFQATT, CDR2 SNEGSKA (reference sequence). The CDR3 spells CSARDGGTEQFF. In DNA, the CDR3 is TGCAGTGCTAGAGATGGGGGGACTGAGCAGTTCTTC.

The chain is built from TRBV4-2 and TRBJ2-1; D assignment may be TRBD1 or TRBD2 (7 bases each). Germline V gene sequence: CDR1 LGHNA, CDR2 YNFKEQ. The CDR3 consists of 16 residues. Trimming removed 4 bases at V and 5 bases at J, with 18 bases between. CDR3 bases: TGTGCCAGCAGCCCCCAGGGGGGGGGGAGAGACAATGAGCAGTTCTTC. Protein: CASSPQGGGRDNEQFF.

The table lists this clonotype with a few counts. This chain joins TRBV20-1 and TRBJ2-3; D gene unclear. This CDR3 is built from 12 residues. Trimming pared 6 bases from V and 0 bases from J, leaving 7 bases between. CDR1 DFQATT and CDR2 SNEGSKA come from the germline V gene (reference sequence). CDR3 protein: CSANPSTDTQYF. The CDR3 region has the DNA TGCAGTGCCAATCCTAGCACAGATACGCAGTATTTT.

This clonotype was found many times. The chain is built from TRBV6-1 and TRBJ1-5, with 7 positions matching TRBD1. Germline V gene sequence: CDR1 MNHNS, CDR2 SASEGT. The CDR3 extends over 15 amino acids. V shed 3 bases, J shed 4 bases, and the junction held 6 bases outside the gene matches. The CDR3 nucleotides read TGTGCCAGCAGTGAGCAGGGGGGATGGAATCAGCCCCAGCATTTT. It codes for CASSEQGGWNQPQHF.

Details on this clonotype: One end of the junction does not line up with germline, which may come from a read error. The CDR3 here is CSVEIAVQEAQYF. The CDR3, as DNA: TGCAGCGTTGAAATAGCGGTCCAAGAGGCCCAGTACTTC. This chain uses TRBV29-1 with TRBJ2-5, with a weak D call TRBD2 (6 bases). CDR1 and CDR2 from the germline V gene are SQVTM and ANQGSEA. The CDR3 is made up of 13 amino acids.

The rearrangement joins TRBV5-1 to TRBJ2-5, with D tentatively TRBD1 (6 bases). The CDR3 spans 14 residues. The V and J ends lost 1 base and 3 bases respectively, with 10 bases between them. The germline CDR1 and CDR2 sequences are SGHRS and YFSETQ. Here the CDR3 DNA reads TGCGCCAGCAGCTTGACAGGGTCAGAAGAGACCCAGTACTTC. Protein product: CASSLTGSEETQYF.

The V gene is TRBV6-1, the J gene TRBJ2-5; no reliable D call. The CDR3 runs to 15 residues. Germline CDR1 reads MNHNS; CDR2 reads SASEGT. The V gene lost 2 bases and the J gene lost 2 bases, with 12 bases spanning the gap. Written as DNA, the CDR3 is TGTGCCAGCAGTGAAAGGGATTGGCTTCAAGAGACCCAGTACTTC. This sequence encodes CASSERDWLQETQYF.

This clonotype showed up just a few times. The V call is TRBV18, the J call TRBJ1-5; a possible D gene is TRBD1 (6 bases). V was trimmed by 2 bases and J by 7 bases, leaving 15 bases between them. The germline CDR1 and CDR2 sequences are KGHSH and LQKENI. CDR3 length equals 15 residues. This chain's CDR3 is CASSPDHREAQPQHF. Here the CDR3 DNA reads TGTGCCAGCTCACCAGATCACAGGGAGGCCCAGCCCCAGCATTTT.

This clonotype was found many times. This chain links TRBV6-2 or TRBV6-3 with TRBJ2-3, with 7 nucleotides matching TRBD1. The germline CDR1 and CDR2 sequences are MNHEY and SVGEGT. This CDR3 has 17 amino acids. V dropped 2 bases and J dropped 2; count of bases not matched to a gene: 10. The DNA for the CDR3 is TGTGCCAGCAGTTACCCGACAGGGCCTCTCGACACAGATACGCAGTATTTT. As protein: CASSYPTGPLDTDTQYF.

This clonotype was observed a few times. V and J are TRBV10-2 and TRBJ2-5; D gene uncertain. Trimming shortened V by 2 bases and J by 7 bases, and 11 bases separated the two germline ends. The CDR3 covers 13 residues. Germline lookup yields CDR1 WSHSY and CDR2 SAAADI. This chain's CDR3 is CASSEGPRWTQYF. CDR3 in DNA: TGCGCCAGCAGTGAGGGGCCTAGATGGACCCAGTACTTC.

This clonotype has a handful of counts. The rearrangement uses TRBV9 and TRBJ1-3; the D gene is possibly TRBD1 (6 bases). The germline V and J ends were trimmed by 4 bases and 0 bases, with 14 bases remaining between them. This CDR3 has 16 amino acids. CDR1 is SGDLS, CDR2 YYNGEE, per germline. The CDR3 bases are TGTGCCAGCAGCTTAGAAGACAGGTACTCTGGAAACACCATATATTTT. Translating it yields CASSLEDRYSGNTIYF.

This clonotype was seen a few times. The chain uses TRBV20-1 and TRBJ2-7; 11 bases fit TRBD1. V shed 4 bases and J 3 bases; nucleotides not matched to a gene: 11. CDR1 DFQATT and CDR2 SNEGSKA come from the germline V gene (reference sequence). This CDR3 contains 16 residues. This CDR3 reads CSAKEPGQGVFYEQYF. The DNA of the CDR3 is TGCAGTGCTAAGGAACCGGGACAGGGGGTGTTCTACGAGCAGTACTTC.

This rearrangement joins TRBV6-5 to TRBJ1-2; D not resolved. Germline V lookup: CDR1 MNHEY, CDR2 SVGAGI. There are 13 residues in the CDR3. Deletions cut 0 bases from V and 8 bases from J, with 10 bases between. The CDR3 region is CASSYSDLQGYTF. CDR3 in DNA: TGTGCCAGCAGTTACTCTGATCTACAGGGCTACACCTTC.

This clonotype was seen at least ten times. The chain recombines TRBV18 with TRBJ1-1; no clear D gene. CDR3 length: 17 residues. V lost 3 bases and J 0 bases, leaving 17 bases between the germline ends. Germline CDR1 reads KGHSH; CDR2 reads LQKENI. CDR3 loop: CASSPTSVLSMNTEAFF. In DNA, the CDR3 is TGTGCCAGCTCACCTACATCGGTTTTGAGTATGAACACTGAAGCTTTCTTT. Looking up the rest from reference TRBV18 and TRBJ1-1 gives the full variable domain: NAGVMQNPRHLVRRRGQEARLRCSPMKGHSHVYWYRQLPEEGLKFMVYLQKENIIDESGMPKERFSAEFPKEGPSILRIQQVVRGDSAAYFCASSPTSVLSMNTEAFFGQGTRLTVV.

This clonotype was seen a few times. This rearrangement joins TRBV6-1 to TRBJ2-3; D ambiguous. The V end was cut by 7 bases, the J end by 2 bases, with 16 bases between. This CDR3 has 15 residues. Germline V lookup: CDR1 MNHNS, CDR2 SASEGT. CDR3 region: CASTQGPGLTDTQYF. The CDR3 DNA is TGTGCCAGCACGCAAGGTCCGGGCCTCACAGATACGCAGTATTTT.

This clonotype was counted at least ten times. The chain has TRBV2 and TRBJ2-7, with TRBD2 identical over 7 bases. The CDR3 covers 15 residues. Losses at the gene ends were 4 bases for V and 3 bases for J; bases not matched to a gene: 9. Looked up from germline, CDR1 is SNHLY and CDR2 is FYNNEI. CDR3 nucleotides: TGTGCCAGCAGTGGGACCCGGGACTACCACTACGAGCAGTACGTC. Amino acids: CASSGTRDYHYEQYV.

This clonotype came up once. The CDR3 here is CASSYSTNSGGEGYTF. CDR3 coding DNA: TGTGCCAGCAGTTACTCGACCAATTCCGGGGGCGAGGGCTACACCTTC. The rearrangement uses TRBV6-6 and TRBJ1-2; the D gene is possibly TRBD1 (6 bases). With 0 bases removed from V and 8 bases from J, the gap between germline ends came to 19 bases. The CDR3 loop spans 16 amino acids. Germline lookup yields CDR1 MNHNY and CDR2 SVGAGI (reference sequence).

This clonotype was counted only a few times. For the CDR3, the DNA is TGTGCCAGCAGCTTAGCAGATGGCGGCAGCTCTGGAAACACCATATATTTT. This gives the protein CASSLADGGSSGNTIYF. This chain joins TRBV7-6 and TRBJ1-3, with D hard to call. This CDR3 contains 17 residues. The germline CDR1 and CDR2 sequences are SGHVS and FNYEAQ. Between the trimmed V and J ends, which lost 0 bases and 0 bases, there was a span of 12 bases.

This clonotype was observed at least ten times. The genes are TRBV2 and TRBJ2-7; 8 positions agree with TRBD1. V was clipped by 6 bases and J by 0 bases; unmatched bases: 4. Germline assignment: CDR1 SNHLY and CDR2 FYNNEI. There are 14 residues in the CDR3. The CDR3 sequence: CASRQDRGSYEQYF. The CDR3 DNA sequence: TGTGCCAGCAGGCAAGACAGGGGCTCCTACGAGCAGTACTTC.

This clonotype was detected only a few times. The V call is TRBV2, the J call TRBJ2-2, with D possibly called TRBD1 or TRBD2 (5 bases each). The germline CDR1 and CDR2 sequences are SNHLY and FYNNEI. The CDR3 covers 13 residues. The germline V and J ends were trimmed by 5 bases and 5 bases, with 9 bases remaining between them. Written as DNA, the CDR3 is TGTGCCAGCAGTCAAGAGGGGACCGGGGAGCTGTTTTTT. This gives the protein CASSQEGTGELFF.